Listed below are T cell receptor beta chains from one sample, sequenced in a study of beta chain features in type 1 diabetes. Assay used: immunoSEQ multiplex PCR; TCRdb lists only in-frame clones, some missing. Of roughly 300,000 clones in the sample, about a tenth were seen once. The specimen sequenced was central memory CD4+ T cells from blood. Every receptor here comes from a young man with type 1 diabetes. CDR3s include the opening cysteine and the closing phenylalanine or tryptophan. A D gene is named only where the DNA matches it firmly. Rows give clone size only sometimes, using once, few, many, or a class for an expanded clone.

cdr3_aa cdr3_nt clone_size j_call d_call v_call
CASILIRDTNYGYTF TGTGCCAGCATCCTCATCCGGGACACAAACTATGGCTACACCTTC - TRBJ1-2 - TRBV5-6
CASSRWTGQNEQYF TGTGCCAGCAGCCGTTGGACAGGGCAGAACGAGCAGTACTTC - TRBJ2-7 TRBD1 TRBV5-6
CASSLPSGIGETQYF TGCGCCAGCAGCTTGCCCTCAGGGATTGGAGAGACCCAGTACTTC few TRBJ2-5 - TRBV5-1
CASSPGILYGYTF TGTGCCAGCAGCCCAGGGATTCTCTATGGCTACACCTTC - TRBJ1-2 - TRBV5-5
CASSSRTGRGYGYTF TGTGCCAGCAGCTCACGGACAGGGAGAGGCTATGGCTACACCTTC - TRBJ1-2 TRBD1 TRBV7-2
CASSVAGQGGEQFF TGTGCCAGCAGCGTAGCGGGACAGGGAGGTGAGCAGTTCTTC few TRBJ2-1 TRBD1 TRBV9
CASSYGGHPAAFF TGTGCCAGCAGTTACGGGGGCCACCCCGCGGCTTTCTTT few TRBJ1-1 - TRBV6-6
CASSLGISSYEQYF TGTGCCAGCAGTTTAGGAATTAGCTCCTACGAGCAGTACTTC - TRBJ2-7 - TRBV28
CASSGGQGVFNQPQHF TGTGCCAGCAGCGGGGGACAGGGAGTATTCAATCAGCCCCAGCATTTT few TRBJ1-5 TRBD1 TRBV25-1
CAWRSRGGPWQPQHF TGTGCCTGGAGGTCAAGGGGGGGACCTTGGCAGCCCCAGCATTTT few TRBJ1-5 - TRBV30
CASRSGTGRNEQYF TGTGCCAGCAGGTCCGGGACAGGGAGGAACGAGCAGTACTTC few TRBJ2-7 TRBD1 TRBV28
CASSPTGRGHSPLHF TGTGCCAGCAGTCCTACGGGCAGGGGCCATTCACCCCTCCACTTT - TRBJ1-6 - TRBV28
CASSVYQGAGETQYF TGTGCCAGCAGCGTATACCAGGGGGCTGGAGAGACCCAGTACTTC few TRBJ2-5 TRBD1 TRBV7-2
CASSGDGGAIDTQYF TGTGCCAGCAGCGGAGACGGGGGGGCAATAGATACGCAGTATTTT few TRBJ2-3 TRBD2 TRBV11-3
CASSLSRQGGETQYF TGTGCCAGCAGTTTATCTAGACAGGGGGGCGAGACCCAGTACTTC - TRBJ2-5 TRBD1 TRBV27
CASSRRTGLDTQYF TGTGCCAGCAGCCGACGTACCGGTCTGGATACGCAGTATTTT few TRBJ2-3 - TRBV7-2
CASSTGHNTEAFF TGTGCCAGCAGCACCGGACACAACACTGAAGCTTTCTTT - TRBJ1-1 - TRBV7-2
CASSGQGLLSGANVLTF TGTGCCAGCAGCGGACAGGGCCTACTCTCTGGGGCCAACGTCCTGACTTTC - TRBJ2-6 TRBD1 TRBV11-2
CSVEDRVGSLHF TGCAGCGTTGAAGACAGGGTAGGGTCCCTCCACTTT - TRBJ1-6 - TRBV29-1
CASLAHTDTQYF TGTGCCAGCCTCGCGCACACAGATACGCAGTATTTT few TRBJ2-3 - TRBV6-1
CASSTGDQPQHF TGTGCCAGCTCGACAGGGGATCAGCCCCAGCATTTT few TRBJ1-5 TRBD1 TRBV7-9
CASSLLGLGTEAFF TGTGCCAGCAGCTTATTGGGTTTGGGGACTGAAGCTTTCTTT - TRBJ1-1 - TRBV7-9
CASTVQGAGGYTF TGTGCCAGCACCGTCCAGGGGGCGGGTGGCTACACCTTC - TRBJ1-2 TRBD1 TRBV28
CASSYSGTQYF TGTGCCAGCAGTTACTCAGGGACCCAGTACTTC - TRBJ2-5 - TRBV6-5
CASSIYPYNEQFF TGTGCCAGTAGTATTTACCCCTACAATGAGCAGTTCTTC few TRBJ2-1 - TRBV19
CASSLAGYQGAGNTIYF TGTGCCAGCAGCTTAGCGGGCTACCAGGGGGCTGGAAACACCATATATTTT - TRBJ1-3 TRBD1 TRBV7-2
CAWTRDRALNSGNTIYF TGTGCCTGGACGAGGGACAGGGCCCTCAACTCTGGAAACACCATATATTTT few TRBJ1-3 TRBD1 TRBV30
CASSQDQSAVGQPQHF TGCGCCAGCAGCCAAGATCAGAGTGCCGTGGGGCAGCCCCAGCATTTT - TRBJ1-5 - TRBV4-1
CASRWGTAQETQYF TGTGCCAGCAGATGGGGAACAGCCCAAGAGACCCAGTACTTC few TRBJ2-5 - TRBV5-4
CASSELGEGDTQYF TGCGCCAGCAGTGAGCTTGGGGAAGGAGATACGCAGTATTTT few TRBJ2-3 - TRBV10-1
CASSQAAGGTYEQYF TGCGCCAGCAGCCAAGCGGCGGGGGGAACCTACGAGCAGTACTTC few TRBJ2-7 TRBD2 TRBV4-3
CASSKRQGDTEAFF TGTGCCAGCAGCAAACGACAGGGGGACACTGAAGCTTTCTTT few TRBJ1-1 TRBD1 TRBV7-2
CASSVGKGLTYNEQFF TGTGCCAGCAGCGTAGGGAAGGGGTTAACCTACAATGAGCAGTTCTTC - TRBJ2-1 - TRBV9
CASSLRGVDTQYF TGTGCCAGCAGTTTGCGAGGGGTAGATACGCAGTATTTT few TRBJ2-3 - TRBV6-5
CASSLADRNNQPQHF TGTGCCAGCAGCTTAGCGGACAGGAACAATCAGCCCCAGCATTTT few TRBJ1-5 TRBD1 TRBV7-9
CASSVDRAVTQYF TGCGCCAGCAGCGTGGACAGGGCGGTGACCCAGTACTTC - TRBJ2-5 TRBD1 TRBV4-3
CASSSAGTQYF TGTGCCAGCAGCTCTGCGGGGACGCAGTATTTT few TRBJ2-3 - TRBV7-2
CASSPQGQLNVELFF TGTGCCAGCTCACCACAGGGGCAGTTAAATGTGGAACTGTTTTTT many TRBJ1-4 - TRBV18
CASSSGTGFNQPQHF TGTGCCAGCAGCTCCGGGACAGGATTCAATCAGCCCCAGCATTTT few TRBJ1-5 TRBD1 TRBV28
CAWSAGRNTIYF TGTGCCTGGAGCGCAGGGCGAAACACCATATATTTT - TRBJ1-3 - TRBV30
CASSLEAHSYEQYF TGTGCCAGCAGCTTAGAGGCACACTCCTACGAGCAGTACTTC few TRBJ2-7 - TRBV7-2
CSVVVQENTEAFF TGCAGCGTTGTAGTACAGGAGAACACTGAAGCTTTCTTT few TRBJ1-1 - TRBV29-1
CAWKSSDNEKLFF TGTGCCTGGAAGTCGTCTGATAATGAAAAACTGTTTTTT few TRBJ1-4 - TRBV30
CASSQVVRGSGYTF TGTGCCAGCAGCCAAGTAGTACGGGGGAGCGGCTACACCTTC - TRBJ1-2 - TRBV14